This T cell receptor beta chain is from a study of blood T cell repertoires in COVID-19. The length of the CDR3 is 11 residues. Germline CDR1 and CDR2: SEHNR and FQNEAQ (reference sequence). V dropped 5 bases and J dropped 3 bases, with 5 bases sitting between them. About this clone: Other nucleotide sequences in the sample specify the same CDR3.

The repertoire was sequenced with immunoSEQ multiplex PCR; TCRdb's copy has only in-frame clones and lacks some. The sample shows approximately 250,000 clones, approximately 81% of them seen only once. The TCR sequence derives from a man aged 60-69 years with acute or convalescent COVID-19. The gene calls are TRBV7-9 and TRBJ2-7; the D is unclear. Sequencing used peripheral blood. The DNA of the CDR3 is TGTGCCAGCAGCCGTAGCTACGAGCAGTACTTC. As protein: CASSRSYEQYF.